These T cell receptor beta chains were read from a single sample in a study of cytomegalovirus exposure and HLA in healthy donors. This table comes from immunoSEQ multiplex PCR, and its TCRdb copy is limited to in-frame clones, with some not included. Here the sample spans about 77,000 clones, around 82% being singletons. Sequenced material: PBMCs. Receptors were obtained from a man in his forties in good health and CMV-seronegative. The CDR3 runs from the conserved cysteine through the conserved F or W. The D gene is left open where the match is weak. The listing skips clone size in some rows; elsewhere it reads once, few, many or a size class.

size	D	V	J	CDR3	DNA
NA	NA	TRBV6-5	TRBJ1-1	CASRRGVNTEAFF	TGTGCCTCTCGGAGGGGCGTAAACACTGAAGCTTTCTTT
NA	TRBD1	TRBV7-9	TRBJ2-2	CASSPRDRGNTGELFF	TGTGCCAGCAGCCCGAGGGACAGGGGGAACACCGGGGAGCTGTTTTTT
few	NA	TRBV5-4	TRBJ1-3	CASSRSGQIIGNTIYF	TGTGCCAGCAGCCGAAGTGGACAGATAATTGGAAACACCATATATTTT
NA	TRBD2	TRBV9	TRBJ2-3	CASSVGLAGGLSTDTQYF	TGTGCCAGCAGCGTAGGACTAGCGGGGGGCCTGAGCACAGATACGCAGTATTTT
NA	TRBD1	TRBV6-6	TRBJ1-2	CASSYPGQETYGYTF	TGTGCCAGCAGTTACCCAGGACAGGAAACCTATGGCTACACCTTC
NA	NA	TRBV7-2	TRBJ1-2	CASSLARTDYGYTF	TGTGCCAGCAGCTTAGCGAGGACAGATTATGGCTACACCTTC
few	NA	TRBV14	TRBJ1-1	CATQASALGTEAFF	TGTGCTACCCAGGCTTCCGCCTTGGGCACTGAAGCTTTCTTT
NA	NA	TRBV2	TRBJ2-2	CASSEFWQGSTGELFF	TGTGCCAGCAGTGAATTTTGGCAGGGGTCCACCGGGGAGCTGTTTTTT
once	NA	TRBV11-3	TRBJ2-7	CASSPDRSSYEQYF	TGTGCCAGCAGCCCCGACAGGTCCTCCTACGAGCAGTACTTC
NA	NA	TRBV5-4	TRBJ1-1	CASTLNSDTEAFF	TGTGCCAGCACCTTAAACTCGGACACTGAAGCTTTCTTT
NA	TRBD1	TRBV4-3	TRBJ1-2	CASSQEQGNGYPF	TGCGCCAGCAGCCAAGAACAGGGGAATGGCTACCCCTTC
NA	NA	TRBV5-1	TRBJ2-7	CASSSRGTPQGEQYF	TGCGCCAGCAGCTCCCGTGGGACACCGCAGGGCGAGCAGTACTTC
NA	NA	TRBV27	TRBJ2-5	CASSSPRAGAGQETQYF	TGTGCCAGCAGTTCCCCTCGAGCGGGTGCGGGACAAGAGACCCAGTACTTC
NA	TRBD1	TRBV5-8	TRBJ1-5	CASSLGTGGNQPQHF	TGTGCCAGCAGCTTGGGGACAGGGGGAAATCAGCCCCAGCATTTT
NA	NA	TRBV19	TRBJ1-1	CASSIGGSNTEAFF	TGTGCCAGTAGTATAGGAGGGTCGAACACTGAAGCTTTCTTT
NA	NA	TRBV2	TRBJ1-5	CASNESPGGGVPQHF	TGTGCCAGCAACGAATCGCCGGGTGGCGGGGTGCCCCAGCATTTT
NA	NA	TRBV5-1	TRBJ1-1	CASSLEGMSRPNTEAFF	TGCGCCAGCAGCTTGGAAGGAATGTCCAGGCCCAACACTGAAGCTTTCTTT
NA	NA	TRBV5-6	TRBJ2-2	CASSLGPGVSTGELFF	TGTGCCAGCAGCTTGGGGCCGGGGGTGAGCACCGGGGAGCTGTTTTTT
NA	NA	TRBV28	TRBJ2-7	CASGRAYEQYF	TGTGCCAGCGGGCGGGCCTACGAGCAGTACTTC
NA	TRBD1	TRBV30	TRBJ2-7	CAWSAPPPDRFFGEQYF	TGTGCCTGGAGTGCCCCCCCACCGGACAGGTTCTTCGGCGAGCAGTACTTC
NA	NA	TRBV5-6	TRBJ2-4	CASSAEGSGAKNIQYF	TGTGCCAGCAGCGCTGAGGGGAGCGGGGCCAAAAACATTCAGTACTTC
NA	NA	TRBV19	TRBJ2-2	CASRSKVSGGELFF	TGTGCCAGTAGATCCAAGGTGTCGGGCGGGGAGCTGTTTTTT
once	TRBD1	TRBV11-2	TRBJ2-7	CASSIDRGSDEQYF	TGTGCCAGCAGCATAGACAGGGGGTCGGACGAGCAGTACTTC
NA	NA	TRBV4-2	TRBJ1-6	CASSQDGGGIDSPLHF	TGTGCCAGCAGCCAAGATGGGGGGGGAATCGATTCACCCCTCCACTTT
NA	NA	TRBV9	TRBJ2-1	CASSGTGTTNEQFF	TGTGCCAGTAGCGGAACAGGGACAACTAATGAGCAGTTCTTC
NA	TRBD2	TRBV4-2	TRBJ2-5	CASSPLGLAGRQETQYF	TGTGCCAGCAGCCCGCTGGGACTAGCGGGGAGGCAAGAGACCCAGTACTTC
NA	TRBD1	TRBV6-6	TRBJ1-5	CATNFRQGWNQPQHF	TGTGCCACCAATTTCAGACAGGGTTGGAATCAGCCCCAGCATTTT
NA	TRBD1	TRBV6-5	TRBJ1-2	CASSQTGQGYGYTF	TGTGCCAGCAGCCAAACCGGACAGGGGTATGGCTACACCTTC
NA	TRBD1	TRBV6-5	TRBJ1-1	CASSYPPGGRAEAFF	TGTGCCAGCAGTTACCCCCCAGGGGGTCGCGCTGAAGCTTTCTTT
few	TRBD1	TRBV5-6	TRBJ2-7	CASSLAPVTGLTAYEQYF	TGTGCCAGCAGCTTGGCCCCCGTGACAGGGCTTACCGCCTACGAGCAGTACTTC
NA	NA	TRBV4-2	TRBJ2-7	CASSQDRGQGHSYEQYF	TGTGCCAGCAGCCAAGATCGGGGCCAGGGACACTCCTACGAGCAGTACTTC
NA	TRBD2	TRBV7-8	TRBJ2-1	CASSTLAGGITEQFF	TGTGCCAGCAGCACCCTAGCGGGGGGTATTACTGAGCAGTTCTTC
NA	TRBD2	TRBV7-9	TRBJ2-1	CASSPQRGGSYNEQFF	TGTGCCAGCAGCCCACAGCGGGGGGGCTCCTACAATGAGCAGTTCTTC
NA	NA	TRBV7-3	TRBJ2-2	CASSLNGRQANTGELFF	TGTGCCAGCAGCTTAAACGGTAGACAGGCGAACACCGGGGAGCTGTTTTTT
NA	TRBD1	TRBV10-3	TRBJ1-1	CAITGTANTEAFF	TGTGCCATCACCGGGACAGCGAACACTGAAGCTTTCTTT
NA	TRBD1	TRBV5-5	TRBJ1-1	CASSFRGQGSVEAFF	TGTGCCAGCAGCTTTCGGGGACAGGGATCCGTTGAAGCTTTCTTT
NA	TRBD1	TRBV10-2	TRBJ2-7	CASRRDRASYEQYF	TGCGCCAGTAGACGGGACAGGGCTTCCTACGAGCAGTACTTC
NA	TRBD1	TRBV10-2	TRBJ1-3	CASSETWTGGNTIYF	TGCGCCAGCAGTGAGACCTGGACAGGTGGAAACACCATATATTTT
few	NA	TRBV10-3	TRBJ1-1	CAISSTGNTEAFF	TGTGCCATCAGCAGTACAGGGAACACTGAAGCTTTCTTT
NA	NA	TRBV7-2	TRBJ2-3	CASSFSGPQTDTQYF	TGTGCCAGCAGCTTTTCTGGGCCACAAACAGATACGCAGTATTTT
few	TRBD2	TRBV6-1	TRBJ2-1	CASRGLAGGPNEQFF	TGTGCCAGCAGGGGACTAGCGGGGGGGCCTAATGAGCAGTTCTTC
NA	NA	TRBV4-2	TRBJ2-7	CASSPHRSGDEQYF	TGTGCCAGCAGCCCTCACAGGTCGGGCGACGAGCAGTACTTC
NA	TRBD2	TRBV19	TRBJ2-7	CASSPVAGGTYEQYF	TGTGCCAGTAGTCCCGTGGCGGGGGGAACCTACGAGCAGTACTTC
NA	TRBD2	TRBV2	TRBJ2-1	CASSEESLLTSDNEQFF	TGTGCCAGCAGTGAAGAATCGTTGCTAACTAGCGACAATGAGCAGTTCTTC
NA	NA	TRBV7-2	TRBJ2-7	CASSPRGSYEQYF	TGTGCCAGCAGCCCTAGGGGTTCCTACGAGCAGTACTTC
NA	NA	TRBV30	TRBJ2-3	CAWSVGALSADTQYF	TGTGCCTGGAGTGTCGGAGCGTTAAGTGCAGATACGCAGTATTTT
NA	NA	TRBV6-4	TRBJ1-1	CASSDSNRNTEAFF	TGTGCCAGCAGTGACTCGAATAGGAACACTGAAGCTTTCTTT
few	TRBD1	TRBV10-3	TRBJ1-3	CAIRPGTGEAGNTIYF	TGTGCCATCAGACCCGGGACAGGGGAGGCTGGAAACACCATATATTTT
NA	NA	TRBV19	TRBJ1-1	CASRGGLLNTEAFF	TGTGCCAGTAGGGGGGGTCTCCTGAACACTGAAGCTTTCTTT
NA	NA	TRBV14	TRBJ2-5	CASSQDFWAKLRPEKARETQYF	TGTGCCAGCAGCCAAGATTTCTGGGCCAAGCTTCGCCCAGAAAAGGCGAGAGAGACCCAGTACTTC
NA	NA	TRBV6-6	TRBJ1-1	CASSKTHTGKTEAFF	TGTGCCAGCAGCAAGACTCATACAGGGAAAACTGAAGCTTTCTTT
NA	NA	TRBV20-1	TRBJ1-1	CLTRENTEAFF	TGCTTGACGAGGGAGAACACTGAAGCTTTCTTT
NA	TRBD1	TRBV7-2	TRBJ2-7	CASSLVTGVSYEQYF	TGTGCCAGCAGCTTGGTGACAGGGGTCTCCTACGAGCAGTACTTC
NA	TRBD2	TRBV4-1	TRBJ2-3	CASSQVGLAGGTDTQYF	TGCGCCAGCAGCCAAGTAGGGCTAGCGGGGGGCACAGATACGCAGTATTTT